This passage covers 29 T cell receptor beta chains from one sample sequenced in a study of shared clonotypes between healthy human individuals (dated by TCRdb to 2019 to 2021). CD8 naive samples consisted of CD45RO-negative cells that were positively selected for CCR7, yielding a CD45RA+CCR7+ population without TemRA cells. The protocol used for the library was the immunoSEQ multiplex PCR assay. Sourced from immuneACCESS, this table was stored by TCRdb with only in-frame sequences that have V and J called. A share of the clones is absent; for the studies checked, an unresolved V gene accounts for under half, and the remainder has no known explanation. A total of hundreds of thousands of clones appear in this sample, 96% of them only once. Less than 0.13% of the sample is held by the ten biggest clonotypes. The sample consisted of naive CD8+ T cells sorted from blood. The cell subset or site label, read with the paper, signifies: CD45RA+CCR7+. All receptors derive from a woman aged 30 to 39 in good health.

The V and J genes are TRBV27 and TRBJ2-7; possibly TRBD1 for D (6 bases). The CDR3 has 14 residues. V lost 5 bases, J lost 6 bases, and 17 bases lay in between. Germline V gene sequence: CDR1 MNHEY, CDR2 SMNVEV (reference sequence). CDR3 sequence: CASSLRTAASEQYF. CDR3 coding DNA: TGTGCCAGCAGTCTTAGGACAGCGGCATCCGAGCAGTACTTC.

V usage is TRBV5-6 and J usage is TRBJ2-1; weak D call: TRBD2 (5 bases). In germline, CDR1 is SGHDT, CDR2 YYEEEE. This CDR3 is 13 amino acids long. V was cut by 4 bases and J by 10 bases, with 15 bases left in between. CDR3 nucleotides: TGTGCCAGCAGCAGAACTCTAGCTTGGGAGCAGTTCTTC. Amino acids: CASSRTLAWEQFF.

This clone has a single count. The V gene is TRBV29-1, the J gene TRBJ2-7, with D possibly called TRBD1 or TRBD2 (6 bases each). V lost 6 bases and J 5 bases, leaving 23 bases between the germline ends. CDR1 SQVTM and CDR2 ANQGSEA come from the germline V gene. The CDR3 is made up of 15 amino acids. The CDR3 DNA sequence: TGCAGCGTCGAGGAGGGAACAGGGACTGGGAACGAGCAGTACTTC. The encoded protein is CSVEEGTGTGNEQYF.

V is TRBV4-1 and J is TRBJ2-2; D may correspond to TRBD1 or TRBD2 (11 bases each). Germline-derived CDR1 and CDR2 are MGHRA and YSYEKL. Trimming removed 2 bases from V and 5 bases from J, with 30 bases in between. This CDR3 is built from 21 residues. Here the CDR3 reads CASSQRDRGVTSGKGTGELFF. CDR3 coding DNA: TGCGCCAGCAGCCAACGGGACAGGGGGGTGACTAGCGGGAAAGGGACCGGGGAGCTGTTTTTT.

This clone was seen only once. The chain is built from TRBV29-1 and TRBJ2-1, with D possibly being TRBD2 (7 bases). Trimming pared 3 bases from V and 2 bases from J, leaving 17 bases between. Germline V gives CDR1 SQVTM, CDR2 ANQGSEA. The CDR3 runs to 16 residues. DNA of the CDR3: TGCAGCGTTGAGACCTTGGGGGGGGACACCTACAATGAGCAGTTCTTC. Translation: CSVETLGGDTYNEQFF.

The chain recombines TRBV28 with TRBJ2-7; 7 positions agree with TRBD1. The V segment lost 4 bases and the J segment 5 bases; nucleotides outside the gene matches: 14. CDR3 size: 16 residues. From germline, CDR1 is MDHEN and CDR2 SYDVKM. The CDR3 DNA follows: TGTGCCAGCAGTTCCCCCCACCTCAGGGGGTCCCACGAGCAGTACTTC. Its protein is CASSSPHLRGSHEQYF.

The chain carries TRBV30 and TRBJ2-3; a possible D gene is TRBD2 (6 bases). The CDR3 spans 15 residues. CDR1 is GTSNPN, CDR2 SVGIG, per germline (reference sequence). V lost 0 bases, J lost 2 bases, and 12 bases lay in between. The CDR3 is CAWSVVGGDTDTQYF. Written as DNA, the CDR3 is TGTGCCTGGAGTGTAGTGGGAGGCGACACAGATACGCAGTATTTT.

Notes on this clone: The same CDR3 also results from other DNA sequences found in this sample. The chain uses TRBV19 and TRBJ2-7; TRBD2 aligns across 7 bases. V shed 3 bases and J 0 bases; nucleotides not matched to a gene: 5. This CDR3 comprises 15 residues. CDR1 is LNHDA, CDR2 SQIVND, per germline (reference sequence). Written as DNA, the CDR3 is TGTGCCAGTAGTATTGAGAGCGGGATCTCCTACGAGCAGTACTTC. It yields the protein CASSIESGISYEQYF.

The rearrangement links TRBV28 to TRBJ1-1; D remains unclear. CDR3 length: 14 residues. V was shortened by 3 bases and J by 4 bases, with 12 bases between the two germline ends. Germline values: CDR1 MDHEN, CDR2 SYDVKM. CDR3 nucleotide sequence: TGTGCCAGCAGTTTGGCTCCCGGAGGCACTGAAGCTTTCTTT. It translates to CASSLAPGGTEAFF.

The rearrangement links TRBV29-1 to TRBJ2-2; 8 bases line up with TRBD2. The CDR3 runs to 13 residues. The germline CDR1 and CDR2 sequences are SQVTM and ANQGSEA. Trimming removed 7 bases from V and 7 bases from J; junction bases left unmatched: 8. The CDR3 sequence: CSAQGTRYGELFF. The CDR3 region has the DNA TGCAGCGCCCAAGGGACTAGGTACGGGGAGCTGTTTTTT.

This clone is a singleton in its sample. The V and J genes are TRBV2 and TRBJ2-7; TRBD2 might be the D (6 bases). This CDR3 region has 16 residues. Germline V lookup: CDR1 SNHLY, CDR2 FYNNEI. Trimming shortened V by 6 bases and J by 2 bases, and 20 bases separated the two germline ends. Here the CDR3 DNA reads TGTGCCAGCAGACCCAGGGCAGCGGGCGGAGCCTACGAGCAGTACTTC. Translated: CASRPRAAGGAYEQYF.

The chain is built from TRBV7-9 and TRBJ2-1; weak D call: TRBD2 (6 bases). V was trimmed by 7 bases and J by 6 bases, leaving 22 bases between them. The CDR3 spans 16 residues. Per the germline V gene, CDR1 is SEHNR and CDR2 is FQNEAQ (reference sequence). This CDR3 reads CASTPPAGSISNEQFF. In DNA form, the CDR3 reads TGTGCCAGCACCCCCCCGGCGGGATCCATTTCCAATGAGCAGTTCTTC.

V and J are TRBV4-1 and TRBJ1-2; 7 nucleotides align to TRBD1. The V gene's germline CDR1 is MGHRA and CDR2 YSYEKL. The CDR3 runs to 18 residues. V was pared by 1 base and J by 5 bases, with 16 bases of the junction left unmatched. The CDR3 sequence is CASSQVPAMAQGIYGYTF. As DNA, the CDR3 is TGCGCCAGCAGCCAAGTCCCGGCCATGGCACAGGGGATTTATGGCTACACCTTC.

As for this clone: The sample has other DNA sequences that encode this CDR3 too. This sequence joins TRBV27 and TRBJ2-3, with 16 positions matching TRBD2. There are 15 residues in the CDR3. V lost 5 bases and J lost 9; bases outside the gene matches: 5. Germline V gene lookup returns CDR1 MNHEY and CDR2 SMNVEV (reference sequence). This CDR3 is CASSSGTSGRDTQYF. Written as DNA, the CDR3 is TGTGCCAGCAGTAGCGGGACTAGCGGGAGGGACACGCAGTATTTT.

In this sample, this clone turned up once. The chain links TRBV9 to TRBJ1-3; 9 bases fit TRBD1. This CDR3 is 16 amino acids long. Germline CDR1 reads SGDLS; CDR2 reads YYNGEE. With 3 bases clipped from V and 4 bases from J, the junction kept 8 bases outside the gene matches. This chain's CDR3 is CASSAPQGAQGNTIYF. CDR3 DNA sequence: TGTGCCAGCAGCGCGCCACAGGGGGCGCAAGGAAACACCATATATTTT.

This chain links TRBV10-3 with TRBJ1-1; 7 bases align to TRBD1. The germline gives CDR1 ENHRY, CDR2 SYGVKD. The junction had 6 bases not matched to a gene; V was cut back by 10 bases and J by 4 bases. This CDR3 is 12 amino acids long. CDR3 in DNA: TGTGCCAGCCGGGACAGTCCCACTGAAGCTTTCTTT. It yields the protein CASRDSPTEAFF.

This clone was counted a few times. The V and J genes are TRBV7-9 and TRBJ1-1, with D perhaps TRBD1 (6 bases). The CDR3 runs to 11 residues. Per the germline V gene, CDR1 is SEHNR and CDR2 is FQNEAQ (reference sequence). Trimming left V 3 bases short and J 11 bases short, with 10 bases between. As DNA, the CDR3 is TGTGCCAGCAGCTTCGCGGGGGCGGCTTTCTTT. Protein: CASSFAGAAFF.

This chain joins TRBV21-1 and TRBJ1-5. TRBV21-1 is listed as a pseudogene. This CDR3 comprises 14 residues. CDR3 in DNA: TGTGCCAGCAGCCACGGACCTAGCAATCAGCCCCAGCATTTT. It codes for CASSHGPSNQPQHF.

J is TRBJ2-2 and V is TRBV9; TRBD1 might be the D (6 bases). This CDR3 has 16 amino acids. Germline CDR1 and CDR2: SGDLS and YYNGEE. Trimming took off 0 bases at V and 0 bases at J, with 9 bases between the two ends. CDR3 loop: CASSVGTATNTGELFF. In nucleotides, the CDR3 is TGTGCCAGCAGCGTAGGGACAGCTACGAACACCGGGGAGCTGTTTTTT. Based on the CDR3 plus reference TRBV9 and TRBJ2-2, the full variable domain is DSGVTQTPKHLITATGQRVTLRCSPRSGDLSVYWYQQSLDQGLQFLIQYYNGEERAKGNILERFSAQQFPDLHSELNLSSLELGDSALYFCASSVGTATNTGELFFGEGSRLTVL.

The V gene is TRBV18, the J gene TRBJ2-7; D call uncertain. CDR3 length: 13 amino acids. V was pared by 5 bases and J by 2 bases, with 10 bases between. Germline CDR1 reads KGHSH; CDR2 reads LQKENI. For the CDR3, the DNA is TGTGCCAGCTCAATAGGGCTAACCTACGAGCAGTACTTC. This gives the protein CASSIGLTYEQYF.

The rearrangement joins TRBV9 to TRBJ2-2, with 10 bases that match TRBD1. The CDR3 totals 17 residues. The germline V gene has CDR1 SGDLS and CDR2 YYNGEE. J lost 6 bases, V lost 3 bases, and 11 bases had no gene match. The CDR3, as DNA: TGTGCCAGCAGCGCTCACCGGGACAGGGGTTTTTCCGGGGAGCTGTTTTTT. It specifies CASSAHRDRGFSGELFF.

This clone came up once. The rearrangement links TRBV5-1 to TRBJ2-2, with D unclear. Germline CDR1 is SGHRS and CDR2 is YFSETQ. This CDR3 spans 13 amino acids. V gave up 6 bases and J gave up 1 base, with 7 bases separating them. CDR3 nucleotides: TGCGCCAGCAACAACAGGAACACCGGGGAGCTGTTTTTT. Translated: CASNNRNTGELFF.

The chain combines TRBV5-5 with TRBJ2-1; TRBD2 aligns across 7 bases. The CDR3 is made up of 17 amino acids. The germline V gene has CDR1 SGHKS and CDR2 YYEKEE (reference sequence). With V trimmed by 2 bases and J by 0 bases, 8 bases remained unmatched. The CDR3 here is CASSLKLGGSSYNEQFF. The CDR3 DNA sequence: TGTGCCAGCAGCTTAAAGTTGGGCGGGAGCTCCTACAATGAGCAGTTCTTC.

The rearrangement joins TRBV27 to TRBJ2-3, with D unresolved. In germline, CDR1 is MNHEY, CDR2 SMNVEV (reference sequence). The CDR3 is made up of 14 amino acids. The germline V and J ends were trimmed by 6 bases and 6 bases, with 16 bases remaining between them. The chain's CDR3 is CASSRSYSGDTQYF. In DNA, the CDR3 is TGTGCCAGCAGCCGATCGTACAGTGGGGATACGCAGTATTTT.

Of note for this clone: The sample carries other DNA sequences with the same CDR3. V is TRBV19 and J is TRBJ2-1; D not certain. Trimming took 1 base from V and 4 from J, leaving 5 bases between them. This CDR3 is 13 amino acids long. CDR1 is LNHDA, CDR2 SQIVND, per germline (reference sequence). The CDR3 sequence is CASSIGPYNEQFF. The CDR3 coding sequence is TGTGCCAGTAGTATAGGGCCTTACAATGAGCAGTTCTTC.

This chain's CDR3 is CASSFLAGDPSGANVLTF. The CDR3 nucleotides read TGTGCCAGCAGTTTTTTAGCAGGGGACCCGTCTGGGGCCAACGTCCTGACTTTC. The V call is TRBV27, the J call TRBJ2-6; the D gene is possibly TRBD1 (6 bases). Germline V gives CDR1 MNHEY, CDR2 SMNVEV (reference sequence). The V end was cut by 3 bases, the J end by 1 base, with 16 bases between. The CDR3 length is 18 residues.

The CDR3 region has the DNA TGTGCCAGCAGCTTAGGACCGACTAGCGGGAGCTGGGATGAGCAGTTCTTC. It is translated as CASSLGPTSGSWDEQFF. The J gene is TRBJ2-1, the V gene TRBV13; TRBD2 matches 12 bases. Germline V CDR1 and CDR2: PRHDT, FYEKMQ (reference sequence). The CDR3 has 17 residues. J lost 8 bases, V lost 0 bases, and 8 bases had no gene match.

J is TRBJ2-1 and V is TRBV19; 12 bases fit TRBD2. The trim removed 4 bases at V and 5 bases at J, leaving 6 bases unmatched. Germline V CDR1 and CDR2: LNHDA, SQIVND (reference sequence). The length of the CDR3 is 16 residues. The CDR3 sequence is CASSTPTSGRNNEQFF. DNA for the CDR3: TGTGCCAGTAGTACCCCGACTAGCGGGAGAAACAATGAGCAGTTCTTC.

The chain uses TRBV19 and TRBJ2-1; 10 bases are shared with TRBD2. The CDR3 spans 15 residues. Trimming removed 2 bases from V and 8 bases from J; junction bases left unmatched: 6. Germline loops: CDR1 LNHDA, CDR2 SQIVND (reference sequence). The CDR3 here is CASSILASGRDEQFF. The CDR3 DNA is TGTGCCAGTAGTATATTGGCTAGCGGGAGAGATGAGCAGTTCTTC.